The rows below give T cell receptor beta chains drawn from one sample of a study of cytomegalovirus exposure and HLA in healthy donors. Sequenced by immunoSEQ multiplex PCR; TCRdb stores in-frame clones only, minus some. The repertoire includes roughly 95,000 clones, roughly 80% of them detected once, and 3% to 3.5% sits in the top ten. Sequencing used PBMCs. These TCRs come from a man aged 30 to 45 in good health and CMV-seropositive. Each CDR3 is given with its conserved first and last residue. The D gene is left open where the match is weak. A row's size may be missing; if present it is once, few, many or a size class.

v_gene	j_gene	abundance	d_gene	CDR3nt	CDR3aa
TRBV27	TRBJ2-1	-	TRBD2	TGTGCCAGCCTAAGGACTAGCGGGGGGCTGGGCAATGAGCAGTTCTTC	CASLRTSGGLGNEQFF
TRBV23-1	TRBJ2-7	once	TRBD1	TGCGCCAGCAGTCAATCGGGACAGTTCTACGAGCAGTACTTC	CASSQSGQFYEQYF
TRBV11-3	TRBJ2-7	-	TRBD1	TGTGCCAGCAGCTCCCAGGGGACAGGGAGCTCCTACGAGCAGTACTTC	CASSSQGTGSSYEQYF
TRBV7-9	TRBJ2-1	-	TRBD2	TGTGCCAGCAGTGTAGCTGAGGGAGGGCCGAGGAATGAGCAGTTCTTC	CASSVAEGGPRNEQFF
TRBV21-1	TRBJ2-6	-	-	TGTGCCAGCAGCGCTTACAGGGCCGGGATAGGGGCCAACGTCCTGACTTTC	CASSAYRAGIGANVLTF
TRBV6-5	TRBJ2-3	-	-	-	CASSSSTGGPTDTQYF
TRBV5-1	TRBJ2-7	few	TRBD2	TGCGCCAGCAGCCAGGGACTAGTCCCGGCGTCGTCCTACGAGCAGTACTTC	CASSQGLVPASSYEQYF
TRBV30	TRBJ1-5	-	-	TGTGCCTGGAGTGTACCGGCAGGGAATCAGCCCCAGCATTTT	CAWSVPAGNQPQHF
TRBV29-1	TRBJ2-1	-	-	TGCAGCGTCGAGGGAGCCGGCGTACCCAGCTCCTACAATGAGCAGTTCTTC	CSVEGAGVPSSYNEQFF
TRBV2	TRBJ2-3	-	-	TGTGCCAGCAGTGAAAAACATTGGAGGGGTGCAGATACGCAGTATTTT	CASSEKHWRGADTQYF
TRBV10-3	TRBJ2-1	-	TRBD2	TGTGCCACTACGCGAGCGGGAGGGCCCGATGAGCAGTTCTTC	CATTRAGGPDEQFF